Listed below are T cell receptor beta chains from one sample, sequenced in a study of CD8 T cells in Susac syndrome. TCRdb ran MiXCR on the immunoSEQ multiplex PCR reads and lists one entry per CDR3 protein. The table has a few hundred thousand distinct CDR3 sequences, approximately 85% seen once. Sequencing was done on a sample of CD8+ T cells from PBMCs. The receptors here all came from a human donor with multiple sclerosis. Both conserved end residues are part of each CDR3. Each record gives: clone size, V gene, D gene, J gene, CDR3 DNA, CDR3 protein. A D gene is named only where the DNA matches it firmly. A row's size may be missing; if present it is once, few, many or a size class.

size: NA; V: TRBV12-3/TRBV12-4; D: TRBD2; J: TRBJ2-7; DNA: TGTGCCAGCAGACCTTCGGAGACTAGCGGGAATTGGCACGAGCAGTACTTC; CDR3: CASRPSETSGNWHEQYF
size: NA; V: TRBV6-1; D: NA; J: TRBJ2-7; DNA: TGTGCCAGCAGTACCGCGGGGGCGGCCTGGGACTACGAGCAGTACTTC; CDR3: CASSTAGAAWDYEQYF
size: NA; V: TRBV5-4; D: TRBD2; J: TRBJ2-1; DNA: TGTGCCAGCAGCTTCGGGACTAGCGGGAGCGATGAGCAGTTCTTC; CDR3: CASSFGTSGSDEQFF
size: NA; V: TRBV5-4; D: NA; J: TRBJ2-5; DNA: TGTGCCAGCAGCCTTGACATCGACGGGGAGACCCAGTACTTC; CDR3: CASSLDIDGETQYF
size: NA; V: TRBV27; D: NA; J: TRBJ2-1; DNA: TGTGCCACATCGGCGGGATTAGTCTACAATGAGCAGTTCTTC; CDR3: CATSAGLVYNEQFF
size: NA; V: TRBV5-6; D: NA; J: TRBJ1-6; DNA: TGTGCCAGCAGCTTGGGGGACAAGAGCTCCTATAATTCACCCCTCCACTTT; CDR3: CASSLGDKSSYNSPLHF
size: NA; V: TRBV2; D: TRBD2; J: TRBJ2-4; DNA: TGTGCCTCTCAGCGGGATCGGGAAAACATTCAGTACTTC; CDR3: CASQRDRENIQYF
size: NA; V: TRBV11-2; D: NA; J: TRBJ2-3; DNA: TGTGCCAGCAGCTTAGTTGGGGGAGCGGGGCAGTATTTT; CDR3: CASSLVGGAGQYF
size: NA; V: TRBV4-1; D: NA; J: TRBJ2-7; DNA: TGCGCCAGCAGCCAGGGAGCGGACTTATCCTACGAGCAGTACTTC; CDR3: CASSQGADLSYEQYF
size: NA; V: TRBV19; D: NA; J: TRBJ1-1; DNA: TGTGCCAGTAGTATGGGGGCAGGGAACACTGAAGCTTTCTTT; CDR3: CASSMGAGNTEAFF
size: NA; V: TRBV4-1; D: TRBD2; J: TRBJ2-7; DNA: TGCGCCAGCAGCCAAATGCCCCCTTGGCTAGCGGGAACCTACGAGCAGTACTTC; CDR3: CASSQMPPWLAGTYEQYF
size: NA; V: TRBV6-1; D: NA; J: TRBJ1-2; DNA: TGTGCCAGCAACGAACTGGGACTTTCATCGGGTGGCTACACCTTC; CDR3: CASNELGLSSGGYTF
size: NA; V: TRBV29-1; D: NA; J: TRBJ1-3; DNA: TGCAGCGTTGAACTTTCCGTAAACACCATATATTTT; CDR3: CSVELSVNTIYF
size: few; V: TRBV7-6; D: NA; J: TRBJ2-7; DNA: TGTGCCAGCAGCTTAGCAGGCCCCTACGAGCAGTACTTC; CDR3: CASSLAGPYEQYF
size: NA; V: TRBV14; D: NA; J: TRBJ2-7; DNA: TGTGCCAGCAGCCACGGGAGTCCCTACGAGCAGTACTTC; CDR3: CASSHGSPYEQYF
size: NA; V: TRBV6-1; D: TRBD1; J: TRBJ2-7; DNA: TGTGCCAGCAGGAGGATTCGACAGGGTGACGAGCAGTACTTC; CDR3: CASRRIRQGDEQYF
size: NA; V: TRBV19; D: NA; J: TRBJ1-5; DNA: TGTGCCAGTAGGGACGGTAGCAATCAGCCCCAGCATTTT; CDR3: CASRDGSNQPQHF
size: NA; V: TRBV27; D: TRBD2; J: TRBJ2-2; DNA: TGTGCCAGCAGTTCTAGCGGGGTCCCCGGCGGGGAGCTGTTTTTT; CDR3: CASSSSGVPGGELFF
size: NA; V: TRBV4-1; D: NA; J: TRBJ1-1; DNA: TGCGCCAGCAGCCGAAGCGACAACACTGAAGCTTTCTTT; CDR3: CASSRSDNTEAFF
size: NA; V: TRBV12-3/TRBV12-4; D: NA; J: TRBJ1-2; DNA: TGTGCCAGCAGTTTAGCCGGGACTTCAAGGGTCTATGGCTACACCTTC; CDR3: CASSLAGTSRVYGYTF
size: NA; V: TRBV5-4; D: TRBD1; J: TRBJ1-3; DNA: TGTGCCAGCAGCTTGGCCGAGGGGGCAGGAAACACCATATATTTT; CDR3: CASSLAEGAGNTIYF
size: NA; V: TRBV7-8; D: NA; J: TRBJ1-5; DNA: TGTGCCAGCAGCTTAGGAGTCGGTCGTGACCAGCCCCAGCATTTT; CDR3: CASSLGVGRDQPQHF
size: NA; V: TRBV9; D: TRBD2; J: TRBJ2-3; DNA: TGTGCCAGCAGCCCCGCGGGAGGTTCGGGAGATACGCAGTATTTT; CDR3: CASSPAGGSGDTQYF
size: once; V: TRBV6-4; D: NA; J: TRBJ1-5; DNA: TGTGCCAGCAGTGACAAACCCACTCAGCCCCAGCATTTT; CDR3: CASSDKPTQPQHF
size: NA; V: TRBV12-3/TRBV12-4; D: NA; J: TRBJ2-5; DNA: TGTGCCAGCAGTTTGACCACACCAAGGGAGACCCAGTACTTC; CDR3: CASSLTTPRETQYF
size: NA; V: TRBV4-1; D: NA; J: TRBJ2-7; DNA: TGCGCCAGCAGCCAAGAACCTTTCTGGGGTAACTCCTACGAGCAGTACTTC; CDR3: CASSQEPFWGNSYEQYF
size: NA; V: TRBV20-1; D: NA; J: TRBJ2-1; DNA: TGCAGTGCTTTAGAATGGGGAGGCTCCTACAATGAGCAGTTCTTC; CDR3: CSALEWGGSYNEQFF
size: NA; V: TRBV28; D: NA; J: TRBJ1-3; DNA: TGTGCCAGCAGTTTACGAGGGGCGTCAGGAAACACCATATATTTT; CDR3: CASSLRGASGNTIYF
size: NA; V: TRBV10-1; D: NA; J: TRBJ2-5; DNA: TGCGCCAGCGGACTAACAACAGAGACCCAGTACTTC; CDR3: CASGLTTETQYF
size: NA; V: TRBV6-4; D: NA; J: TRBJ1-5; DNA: TGTGCCAGCAGCCGAGAGATAGATTATAGCAATCAGCCCCAGCATTTT; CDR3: CASSREIDYSNQPQHF
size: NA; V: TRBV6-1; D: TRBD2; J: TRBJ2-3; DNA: TGTGCCAGCAGAGCGGGACTAGCGGGGGGATTTAGCACAGATACGCAGTATTTT; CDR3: CASRAGLAGGFSTDTQYF
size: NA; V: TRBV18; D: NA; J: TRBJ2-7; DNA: TGTGCCAGCTCACCAAGGACCTACGAGCAGTACTTC; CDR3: CASSPRTYEQYF
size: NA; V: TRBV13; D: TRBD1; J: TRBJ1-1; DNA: TGTGCCAGCAGCTTCGGACAGGGAGGCACTGAAGCTTTCTTT; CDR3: CASSFGQGGTEAFF
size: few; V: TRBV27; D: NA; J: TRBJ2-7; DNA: TGTGCCAGCAGTAGGCGGGCGCTCTCCTACGAGCAGTACTTC; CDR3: CASSRRALSYEQYF
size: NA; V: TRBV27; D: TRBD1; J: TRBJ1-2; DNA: TGTGCCAGCAGTCCGAAAGACAGGGGGCCCTATGGCTACACCTTC; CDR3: CASSPKDRGPYGYTF
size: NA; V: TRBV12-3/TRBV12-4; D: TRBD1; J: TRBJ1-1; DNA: TGTGCCAGCAGTTTCAATACTATAGGACAGGGCGGAACTGAAGCTTTCTTT; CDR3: CASSFNTIGQGGTEAFF
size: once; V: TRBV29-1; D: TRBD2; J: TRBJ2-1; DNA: TGCAGCGTTGGGGGGACTAGCGGGGCCTACAATGAGCAGTTCTTC; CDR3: CSVGGTSGAYNEQFF
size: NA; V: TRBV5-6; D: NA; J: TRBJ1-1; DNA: TGTGCCAGCAGTTCCATGAGGACTGAAGCTTTCTTT; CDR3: CASSSMRTEAFF
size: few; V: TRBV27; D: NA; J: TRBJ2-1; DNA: TGTGCCAGCAGTTTATCGCCGAGCTCCTACAATGAGCAGTTCTTC; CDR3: CASSLSPSSYNEQFF
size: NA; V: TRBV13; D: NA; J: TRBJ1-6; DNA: TGTGCCAGCAGCTTATTGGTTGATTCACCCCTCCACTTT; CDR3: CASSLLVDSPLHF
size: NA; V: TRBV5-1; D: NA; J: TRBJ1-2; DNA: TGCGCCAGCAGCGACCCCGACAGCAACTATGGCTACACCTTC; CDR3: CASSDPDSNYGYTF
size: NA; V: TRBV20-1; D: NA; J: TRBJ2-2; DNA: TGCAGTGCTAGAACCCTACTGGATAACACCGGGGAGCTGTTTTTT; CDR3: CSARTLLDNTGELFF
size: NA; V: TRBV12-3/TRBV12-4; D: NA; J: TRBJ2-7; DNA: TGTGCCAGCAGTCTGACAGACCCCTACGAGCAGTACTTC; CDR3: CASSLTDPYEQYF
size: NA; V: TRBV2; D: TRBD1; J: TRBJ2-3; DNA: TGTGCCAGCAGTTACTCCAGGCCCCAACAGGGGCCGTTCGCCACAGATACGCAGTATTTT; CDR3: CASSYSRPQQGPFATDTQYF
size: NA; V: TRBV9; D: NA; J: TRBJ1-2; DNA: TGTGCCAGCAGCCCCGGCGCAAGTTATCCGAGGGGCTACACCTTC; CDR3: CASSPGASYPRGYTF
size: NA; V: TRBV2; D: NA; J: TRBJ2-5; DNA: TGTGCCAGCAGTGAGATAGGGGAAGAGACCCAGTACTTC; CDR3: CASSEIGEETQYF
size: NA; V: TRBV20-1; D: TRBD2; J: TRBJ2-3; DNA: TGCAGTGCTAAGGCGGGGGGGCCGACAGATACGCAGTATTTT; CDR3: CSAKAGGPTDTQYF
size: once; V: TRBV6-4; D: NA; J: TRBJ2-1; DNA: TGTGCCAGCAGTGCGATGGGGGGACGGATTGAGCAGTTCTTC; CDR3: CASSAMGGRIEQFF